This TCR beta chain was obtained from a study of multiple sclerosis patients with progressive multifocal leukoencephalopathy. As for time point: less than 7 months of natalizumab therapy. V lost 0 bases and J lost 1, with 7 bases in between. The CDR3 contains 14 residues. Germline V gives CDR1 LGHNA, CDR2 YSLEER. Measured with immunoSEQ multiplex PCR; TCRdb has only the in-frame clones, and not every one. The sample lists 29,000 or so clones, over 85% occurring once. This clonotype was obtained from a human donor with multiple sclerosis. The sample here was PBMCs, taken from a patient treated with natalizumab. The chain is built from TRBV4-3 and TRBJ2-7, with a tentative D call TRBD1 (5 bases). The CDR3 nucleotides read TGCGCCAGCAGCCAAGATCAGGGATCCTACGAGCAGTACTTC. Protein product: CASSQDQGSYEQYF.